Below, 32 T cell receptor beta chains from the same sample are listed, as sequenced in a study of identical twins. TCRdb called the 5' RACE reads again in MiXCR, with one record for every CDR3 protein. The sample yields around 370,000 distinct CDR3 sequences, roughly 9% seen once. The sample comprised naive T cells sorted from blood. The receptors here all came from a woman between 45 and 60 years old in good health.

The chain employs TRBV6-2 or TRBV6-3 and TRBJ2-1, with TRBD2 matching 9 bases. After removal of 2 bases from V and 7 bases from J, the junction contained 6 bases not matched to a gene. The germline gives CDR1 MNHEY, CDR2 SVGEGT. The CDR3 loop spans 15 amino acids. DNA of the CDR3: TGTGCCAGCAGTTACCGGGCGGGAGGGGTGAATGAGCAGTTCTTC. Translated, it gives CASSYRAGGVNEQFF.

This clonotype was counted only a few times. V and J are TRBV10-3 and TRBJ2-3; D possibly matches TRBD1 or TRBD2 (5 bases each). The germline V and J ends were trimmed by 6 bases and 3 bases, with 19 bases remaining between them. This CDR3 region has 16 residues. In germline, CDR1 is ENHRY, CDR2 SYGVKD. The CDR3 sequence is CAIRDRDPSGTDTQYF. The CDR3 nucleotides read TGTGCCATCAGGGACCGGGACCCCAGTGGGACAGATACGCAGTATTTT.

This clonotype was recorded at least ten times. The chain uses TRBV5-1 and TRBJ2-2; maybe TRBD1 (6 bases). CDR1 and CDR2 from the germline V gene are SGHRS and YFSETQ. V gave up 4 bases and J gave up 2 bases, with 12 bases separating them. The CDR3 runs 15 residues. DNA for the CDR3: TGCGCCAGCAGCCCACCGGGACACAACACCGGGGAGCTGTTTTTT. Amino acid sequence: CASSPPGHNTGELFF.

The genes are TRBV28 and TRBJ2-3; 7 bases are a match to TRBD1. The V segment lost 6 bases and the J segment 0 bases; nucleotides outside the gene matches: 9. Germline CDR1 reads MDHEN; CDR2 reads SYDVKM. The CDR3 loop spans 16 amino acids. CDR3 residues: CASSQDREPSTDTQYF. As DNA, the CDR3 is TGTGCCAGCAGCCAAGACAGGGAACCTAGCACAGATACGCAGTATTTT.

The rearrangement uses TRBV11-2 and TRBJ2-5; 12 positions agree with TRBD2. The CDR3 totals 17 residues. V shed 1 base, J shed 3 bases, and the junction held 6 bases outside the gene matches. Germline V gives CDR1 SGHAT, CDR2 FQNNGV. CDR3 amino acids: CASSLGTSGRSEETQYF. The CDR3 coding sequence is TGTGCCAGCAGCTTAGGAACTAGCGGGAGGTCCGAAGAGACCCAGTACTTC. The full variable domain, its missing parts supplied by reference TRBV11-2 and TRBJ2-5, is EAGVAQSPRYKIIEKRQSVAFWCNPISGHATLYWYQQILGQGPKLLIQFQNNGVVDDSQLPKDRFSAERLKGVDSTLKIQPAKLEDSAVYLCASSLGTSGRSEETQYFGPGTRLLVL.

The sample holds a few counts of this clonotype. The V call is TRBV5-1, the J call TRBJ1-1, with a possible D match to TRBD1 (5 bases). Looked up from germline, CDR1 is SGHRS and CDR2 is YFSETQ. There are 15 residues in the CDR3. Trimming took off 2 bases at V and 0 bases at J, with 11 bases between the two ends. CDR3 DNA sequence: TGCGCCAGCAGCTTTGTAGGGACCATGAACACTGAAGCTTTCTTT. This encodes CASSFVGTMNTEAFF.

The CDR3 reads CASSLATLGLPNTEAFF. CDR3 DNA sequence: TGCGCCAGCAGCTTGGCCACACTGGGACTCCCGAACACTGAAGCTTTCTTT. The chain uses TRBV5-1 and TRBJ1-1; tentatively, D is TRBD1 (5 bases). V lost 0 bases to trimming and J lost 1 base, with 16 bases between them. This CDR3 contains 17 residues. Germline lookup yields CDR1 SGHRS and CDR2 YFSETQ.

The chain combines TRBV7-8 with TRBJ1-1; D is ambiguous. Germline V gene data show CDR1 as SGHVS and CDR2 as FQNEAQ. This CDR3 comprises 13 residues. Deletions cut 6 bases from V and 6 bases from J, with 14 bases between. The CDR3 region is CASRYTDNSEAFF. CDR3 nucleotides: TGTGCCAGCAGATACACAGATAACTCTGAAGCTTTCTTT.

There are many counts of this clonotype. The chain is built from TRBV9 and TRBJ2-1; 9 bases line up with TRBD2. This CDR3 spans 16 amino acids. The V gene end was trimmed by 1 base and the J gene end by 4 bases; junction bases not matched to a gene: 6. CDR1 and CDR2 from the germline V gene are SGDLS and YYNGEE. CDR3 bases: TGTGCCAGCAGCGTAATCCCTAGCGGGGATTACAATGAGCAGTTCTTC. It codes for CASSVIPSGDYNEQFF.

The V gene is TRBV20-1, the J gene TRBJ2-7; D possibly corresponds to TRBD2 (6 bases). The CDR3 loop spans 12 amino acids. V was shortened by 6 bases and J by 6 bases, with 15 bases between the two germline ends. In germline, CDR1 is DFQATT, CDR2 SNEGSKA (reference sequence). The CDR3 region is CSAGLNGAEQYF. The CDR3 nucleotides are TGCAGTGCGGGACTGAATGGAGCCGAGCAGTACTTC.

This clonotype appeared many times. The genes are TRBV10-3 and TRBJ2-1, with D perhaps TRBD2 (6 bases). Germline V gene sequence: CDR1 ENHRY, CDR2 SYGVKD. There are 13 residues in the CDR3. V was shortened by 7 bases and J by 6 bases, with 13 bases between the two germline ends. Here the CDR3 DNA reads TGTGCCATCACGACGAACGGGGGCAATGAGCAGTTCTTC. Translated: CAITTNGGNEQFF.

The chain is built from TRBV5-1 and TRBJ2-3; maybe TRBD2 (6 bases). Trimming cost V 3 bases and J 1 base, with 12 bases left between them. The CDR3 is 15 amino acids. Germline V gives CDR1 SGHRS, CDR2 YFSETQ. CDR3 sequence: CASSSMGGGTDTQYF. The CDR3, as DNA: TGCGCCAGCAGCTCCATGGGCGGGGGCACAGATACGCAGTATTTT.

The V gene is TRBV4-2, the J gene TRBJ2-7; 12 nucleotides align to TRBD2. Per germline, CDR1 LGHNA and CDR2 YNFKEQ. The CDR3 has 17 amino acids. The V gene end was trimmed by 0 bases and the J gene end by 4 bases; junction bases not matched to a gene: 7. DNA of the CDR3: TGTGCCAGCAGCCAAGAGGGGCTGCTAGCGGGAGGGTACGAGCAGTACTTC. Translation gives CASSQEGLLAGGYEQYF.

V is TRBV20-1 and J is TRBJ2-1; D call uncertain. Trimming took 6 bases from V and 0 from J, leaving 12 bases between them. CDR1 is DFQATT and CDR2 is SNEGSKA in the germline V gene (reference sequence). There are 14 residues in the CDR3. The CDR3, as DNA: TGCAGTGCGCCACCCCCGAGCTCCTACAATGAGCAGTTCTTC. Protein: CSAPPPSSYNEQFF.

The V and J genes are TRBV9 and TRBJ2-5; 10 bases map to TRBD2. This CDR3 spans 16 amino acids. Germline trimming cut 1 base from V and 5 bases from J; bases unmatched to any gene: 8. The germline V gene encodes CDR1 SGDLS and CDR2 YYNGEE. This CDR3 is CASSVWSSGGRETQYF. CDR3 DNA sequence: TGTGCCAGCAGCGTATGGTCTAGCGGGGGACGGGAGACCCAGTACTTC.

This clonotype was seen repeatedly, ten times or more. The chain recombines TRBV12-3 or TRBV12-4 with TRBJ2-3; D is ambiguous. Trimming left V 6 bases short and J 5 bases short, with 12 bases between. This CDR3 region has 13 residues. The CDR3 sequence is CASRPTRKDTQYF. The CDR3 bases are TGTGCCAGCAGGCCAACTCGTAAAGATACGCAGTATTTT.

This clonotype was picked up a small number of times. V gene TRBV10-2 combines with J gene TRBJ2-7, with TRBD1 matching over 7 bases. The CDR3 is 13 residues long. Losses at the gene ends were 5 bases for V and 6 bases for J; bases not matched to a gene: 7. Germline CDR1 and CDR2: WSHSY and SAAADI. CDR3 region: CASSLTGWGEQYV. CDR3 nucleotides: TGCGCCAGCAGTTTGACAGGGTGGGGCGAGCAGTACGTC.

This clonotype was seen repeatedly, ten times or more. The chain links TRBV28 to TRBJ2-6, with D uncertain. This CDR3 has 15 amino acids. Trimming cost V 6 bases and J 0 bases, with 9 bases left between them. Germline CDR1 reads MDHEN; CDR2 reads SYDVKM. CDR3 coding DNA: TGTGCCAGCAGCCCACTTCTCTCTGGGGCCAACGTCCTGACTTTC. Protein: CASSPLLSGANVLTF. The whole variable domain, filled in from reference TRBV28 and TRBJ2-6, reads DVKVTQSSRYLVKRTGEKVFLECVQDMDHENMFWYRQDPGLGLRLIYFSYDVKMKEKGDIPEGYSVSREKKERFSLILESASTNQTSMYLCASSPLLSGANVLTFGAGSRLTVL.

This sequence joins TRBV10-3 and TRBJ1-5, with a tentative D call TRBD1 (5 bases). CDR3 length equals 13 residues. Germline CDR1 ENHRY, CDR2 SYGVKD. Trimming left V 5 bases short and J 3 bases short, with 8 bases between. The CDR3 nucleotides read TGTGCCATCAGTCCGGGGGTCAATCAGCCCCAGCATTTT. It is translated as CAISPGVNQPQHF.

The rearrangement joins TRBV5-1 to TRBJ2-7; D may be TRBD1 (6 bases). The CDR3 extends over 15 amino acids. Deletions cut 0 bases from V and 3 bases from J, with 13 bases between. The germline V gene has CDR1 SGHRS and CDR2 YFSETQ. The CDR3 loop is CASSLATGQLYEQYF. The DNA for the CDR3 is TGCGCCAGCAGCTTGGCGACAGGACAGCTCTACGAGCAGTACTTC.

This clonotype has just a few counts. V is TRBV5-1 and J is TRBJ1-4, with D possibly matching TRBD1 (5 bases). From germline, CDR1 is SGHRS and CDR2 YFSETQ. Trimming cost V 7 bases and J 11 bases, with 24 bases left between them. The CDR3 is made up of 15 amino acids. The CDR3 loop reads CASSTFGATTEKLFF. As DNA, the CDR3 is TGCGCCAGCTCTACTTTTGGGGCAACAACGGAGAAACTGTTTTTT. The whole variable domain, filled in from reference TRBV5-1 and TRBJ1-4, reads KAGVTQTPRYLIKTRGQQVTLSCSPISGHRSVSWYQQTPGQGLQFLFEYFSETQRNKGNFPGRFSGRQFSNSRSEMNVSTLELGDSALYLCASSTFGATTEKLFFGSGTQLSVL.

The CDR3 DNA reads as TGTGCCAGCAGCCCCAGGGGGGGGACAGCCTTCGAGCAGTACTTC. Protein sequence: CASSPRGGTAFEQYF. V usage is TRBV7-9 and J usage is TRBJ2-7; D is tentatively TRBD1 or TRBD2 (7 bases each). CDR3 size: 15 residues. V was shortened by 5 bases and J by 6 bases, with 20 bases between the two germline ends. Germline V lookup: CDR1 SEHNR, CDR2 FQNEAQ (reference sequence).

The chain combines TRBV27 with TRBJ2-1; TRBD2 might be the D (6 bases). The CDR3 contains 16 residues. Deletions cut 6 bases from V and 2 bases from J, with 17 bases between. Germline V gene sequence: CDR1 MNHEY, CDR2 SMNVEV (reference sequence). The CDR3 nucleotides are TGTGCCAGCAGCTTTCGGGGGACTCATACCTACAATGAGCAGTTCTTC. This gives the protein CASSFRGTHTYNEQFF.

The rearrangement joins TRBV10-3 to TRBJ2-7; 10 bases map to TRBD2. Per germline, CDR1 ENHRY and CDR2 SYGVKD. V gave up 0 bases and J gave up 0 bases; unmatched junction bases: 8. The CDR3 consists of 18 residues. The CDR3 protein is CAISESGDSGRSSYEQYF. The DNA of the CDR3 is TGTGCCATCAGTGAGTCGGGTGATAGCGGGAGGAGCTCCTACGAGCAGTACTTC.

This clonotype has ten or more counts. The chain couples TRBV3-1 to TRBJ2-3; D remains ambiguous. The CDR3 is 12 residues long. V was cut by 5 bases and J by 3 bases, with 6 bases left in between. Germline values: CDR1 LGHDT, CDR2 YNNKEL (reference sequence). The CDR3 DNA is TGTGCCAGCAGCGATTCAACAGATACGCAGTATTTT. The encoded protein is CASSDSTDTQYF.

This clonotype was counted at least ten times. The rearrangement links TRBV11-3 to TRBJ2-1; no reliable D call. This CDR3 contains 11 residues. Germline V gives CDR1 SGHNT, CDR2 YENEEA. V was pared by 4 bases and J by 9 bases, with 7 bases between. CDR3 in amino acids: CASSSWGEQFF. The CDR3 DNA reads TGTGCCAGCAGCTCGTGGGGTGAGCAGTTCTTC.

The V and J genes are TRBV20-1 and TRBJ2-1, with 8 bases fitting TRBD2. This CDR3 spans 13 amino acids. Unmatched junction bases numbered 8, after V lost 0 bases and J lost 13 bases. Germline values: CDR1 DFQATT, CDR2 SNEGSKA (reference sequence). The CDR3 sequence is CSAREPGLVIQFF. CDR3 nucleotide sequence: TGCAGTGCTAGAGAGCCGGGACTAGTTATACAGTTCTTC.

The CDR3 here is CASSQVGATIYF. DNA of the CDR3: TGCGCCAGCAGCCAAGTTGGCGCCACCATATATTTT. The chain uses TRBV4-1 and TRBJ1-3, with D uncertain. The CDR3 consists of 12 residues. CDR1 and CDR2 from the germline V gene are MGHRA and YSYEKL. Trimming cost V 1 base and J 9 bases, with 7 bases left between them.

The chain carries TRBV12-3 or TRBV12-4 and TRBJ2-7; 10 bases agree with TRBD2. V trimming: 6 bases; J trimming: 6 bases; junction bases outside the gene matches: 8. The CDR3 length is 14 residues. This CDR3 reads CASRPEAGGSEQYF. Written as DNA, the CDR3 is TGTGCCAGCAGGCCAGAAGCGGGAGGGTCCGAGCAGTACTTC.

This clonotype was counted many times. The chain joins TRBV5-1 to TRBJ2-2, with D perhaps being TRBD1 or TRBD2 (5 bases each). The germline V and J ends were trimmed by 4 bases and 3 bases, with 10 bases remaining between them. In germline, CDR1 is SGHRS, CDR2 YFSETQ. CDR3 length: 14 amino acids. The CDR3 is CASSDLGDTGELFF. Written as DNA, the CDR3 is TGCGCCAGCAGCGATTTGGGGGACACCGGGGAGCTGTTTTTT.

The V gene is TRBV2, the J gene TRBJ2-3; D not resolved. The V gene lost 3 bases and the J gene lost 1 base, with 11 bases spanning the gap. CDR1 is SNHLY and CDR2 is FYNNEI in the germline V gene. The length of the CDR3 is 15 residues. This CDR3 reads CASSDHVGGTDTQYF. CDR3 DNA: TGTGCCAGCAGTGATCATGTAGGAGGCACAGATACGCAGTATTTT.

This clonotype was seen many times. The rearrangement joins TRBV27 to TRBJ2-7; no clear D. With 0 bases removed from V and 7 bases from J, the gap between germline ends came to 10 bases. Germline lookup yields CDR1 MNHEY and CDR2 SMNVEV (reference sequence). This CDR3 has 13 amino acids. The CDR3 protein is CASSLSHGREQYF. For the CDR3, the DNA is TGTGCCAGCAGTTTATCCCACGGACGAGAGCAGTACTTC.